This T cell receptor (beta chain) was sequenced in a study of molecular identifiers for immune sequencing clone quantification. Germline lookup yields CDR1 SGHDT and CDR2 YYEEEE. V dropped 4 bases and J dropped 2 bases, with 12 bases sitting between them. The CDR3 runs 14 residues. In TCRdb, the PCR reads were re-called with MiXCR into one record per CDR3 protein. This sample has a few hundred thousand distinct CDR3 sequences, with about 20% found just once. This clonotype was recorded many times. The chain carries TRBV5-6 and TRBJ1-1, with D unresolved. The sample comprised naive CD8+ T cells from blood, with Jurkat cell RNA spiked in. Subset denoted: FACS-sorted CD8+CD4-CCR7+CD45RA+ naive T cells. The source is a human donor in good health. Some libraries in this study had Jurkat cell RNA spiked in. The chain's CDR3 is CASSPDWGNTEAFF. The CDR3 DNA reads as TGTGCCAGCAGCCCGGACTGGGGAAACACTGAAGCTTTCTTT.